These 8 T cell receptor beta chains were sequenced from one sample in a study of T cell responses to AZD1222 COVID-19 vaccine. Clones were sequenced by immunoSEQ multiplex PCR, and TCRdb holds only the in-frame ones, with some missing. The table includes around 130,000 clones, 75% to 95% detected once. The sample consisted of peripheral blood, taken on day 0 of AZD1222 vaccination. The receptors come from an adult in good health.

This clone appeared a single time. This chain's CDR3 is CSVGTGAYEQYF. The CDR3 nucleotides are TGCAGCGTAGGGACAGGGGCCTACGAGCAGTACTTC. This chain joins TRBV29-1 and TRBJ2-7; 10 bases map to TRBD1. CDR1 SQVTM and CDR2 ANQGSEA come from the germline V gene. The CDR3 totals 12 residues. With V trimmed by 6 bases and J by 2 bases, 1 base remained unmatched.

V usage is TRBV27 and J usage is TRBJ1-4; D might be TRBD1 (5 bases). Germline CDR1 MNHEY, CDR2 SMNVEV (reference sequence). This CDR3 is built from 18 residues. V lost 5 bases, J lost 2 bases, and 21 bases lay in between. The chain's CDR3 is CASSRSPRQWGTNEKLFF. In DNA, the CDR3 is TGTGCCAGCAGTCGATCACCGCGACAGTGGGGGACTAATGAAAAACTGTTTTTT.

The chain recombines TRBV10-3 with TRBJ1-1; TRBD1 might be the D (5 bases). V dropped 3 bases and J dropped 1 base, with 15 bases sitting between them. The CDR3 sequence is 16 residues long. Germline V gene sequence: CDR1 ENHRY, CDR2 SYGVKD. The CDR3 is CAISDRAGGANTEAFF. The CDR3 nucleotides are TGTGCCATCAGTGACAGGGCCGGCGGAGCGAACACTGAAGCTTTCTTT.

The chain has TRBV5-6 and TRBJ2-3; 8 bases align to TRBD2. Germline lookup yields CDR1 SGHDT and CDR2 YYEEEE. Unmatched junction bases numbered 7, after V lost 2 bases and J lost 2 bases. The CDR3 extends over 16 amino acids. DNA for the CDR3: TGTGCCAGCAGCTTTGCCCTAGCGGGTGTCACAGATACGCAGTATTTT. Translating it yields CASSFALAGVTDTQYF.

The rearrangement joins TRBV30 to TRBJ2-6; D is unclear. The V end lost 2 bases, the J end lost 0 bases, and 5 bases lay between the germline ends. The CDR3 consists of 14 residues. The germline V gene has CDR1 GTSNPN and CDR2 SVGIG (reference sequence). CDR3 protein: CAWSLGSGANVLTF. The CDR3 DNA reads TGTGCCTGGAGTCTTGGCTCTGGGGCCAACGTCCTGACTTTC.

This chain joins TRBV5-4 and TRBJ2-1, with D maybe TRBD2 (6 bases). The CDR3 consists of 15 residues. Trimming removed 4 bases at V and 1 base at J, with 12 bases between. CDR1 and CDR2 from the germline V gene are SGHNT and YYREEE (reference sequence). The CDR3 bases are TGTGCCAGCAGCACCGCAGGGAGGTCCTACAATGAGCAGTTCTTC. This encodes CASSTAGRSYNEQFF.

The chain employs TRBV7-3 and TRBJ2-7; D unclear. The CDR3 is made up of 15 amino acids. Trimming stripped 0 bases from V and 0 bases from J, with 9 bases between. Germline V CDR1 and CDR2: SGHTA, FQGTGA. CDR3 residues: CASSLTWSDSYEQYF. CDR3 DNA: TGTGCCAGCAGCTTAACGTGGAGCGACTCCTACGAGCAGTACTTC.

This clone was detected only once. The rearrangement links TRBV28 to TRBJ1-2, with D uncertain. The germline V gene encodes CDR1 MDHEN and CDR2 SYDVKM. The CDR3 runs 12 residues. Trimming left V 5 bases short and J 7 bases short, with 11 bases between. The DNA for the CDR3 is TGTGCCAGCAGTGGGCCATGGGGTGGCTACACCTTC. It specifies CASSGPWGGYTF.